In this sample, the clone carrying this TCR beta chain turned up many times. Its antigen is still unknown. This specimen comes from a study of T-cell reconstitution after alpha-beta-depleted transplantation in children. Unique molecular identifiers featured in how the TCRbeta library was prepared. TCRdb reprocessed the PCR reads with MiXCR, giving one entry per CDR3 protein. Among hundreds of thousands of distinct CDR3 sequences listed, 13% were seen once. Study conclusions and caveats: Some patients' high day-60 TCRbeta diversity was traced to surviving recipient T cells and thymic progenitors. One year post-transplant, T-cell counts and diversity were largely derived from T cells produced anew. About two months after transplant, alpha-beta T cells reportedly came from several hundred expanded graft clones.

The source material was PBMCs, sampled before TCRalphabeta/CD19-depleted stem cell transplant. The receptor was derived from a girl aged 2 to 9 with congenital amegakaryocytic thrombocytopenia, due to receive a stem cell transplant.

CDR3 DNA: TGTGCCAGCAGCTTGTCAGTTTCCCCCGGGGAGCTGTTTTTT. The encoded protein is CASSLSVSPGELFF. The V call is TRBV7-6, the J call TRBJ2-2; unclear D gene. CDR3 length: 14 amino acids. The ends were cut back, 3 bases at V and 6 bases at J, with 11 bases in the middle. Germline lookup yields CDR1 SGHVS and CDR2 FNYEAQ.